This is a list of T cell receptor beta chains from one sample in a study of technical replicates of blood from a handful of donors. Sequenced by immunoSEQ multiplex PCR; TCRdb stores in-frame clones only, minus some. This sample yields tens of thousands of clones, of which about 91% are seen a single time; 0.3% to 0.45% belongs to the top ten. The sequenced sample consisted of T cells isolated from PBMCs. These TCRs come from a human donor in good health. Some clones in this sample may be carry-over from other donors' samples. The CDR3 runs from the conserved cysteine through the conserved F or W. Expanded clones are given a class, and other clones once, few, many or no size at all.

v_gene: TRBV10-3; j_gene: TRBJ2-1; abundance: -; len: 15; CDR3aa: CAIQGAGLSYNEQFF
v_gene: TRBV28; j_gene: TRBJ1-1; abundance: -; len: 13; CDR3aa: CASSLWATSEAFF
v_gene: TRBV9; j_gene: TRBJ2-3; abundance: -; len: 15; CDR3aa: CASSVGGLDIDTQYF
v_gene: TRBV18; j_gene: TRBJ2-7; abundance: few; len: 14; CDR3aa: CASSPQRGGGEQYF
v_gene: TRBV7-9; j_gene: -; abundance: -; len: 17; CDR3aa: CASSPWGVGRGRGEQYF
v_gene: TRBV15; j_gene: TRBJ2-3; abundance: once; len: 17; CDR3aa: CATSRVGTRRATDTQYF
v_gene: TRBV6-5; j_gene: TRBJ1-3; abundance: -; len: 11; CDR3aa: CASSQGNTIYF
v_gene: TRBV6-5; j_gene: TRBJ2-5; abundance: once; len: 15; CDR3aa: CASSAGQGRQETQYF
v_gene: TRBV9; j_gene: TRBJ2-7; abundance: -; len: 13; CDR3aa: CASSVDTTYEQYF
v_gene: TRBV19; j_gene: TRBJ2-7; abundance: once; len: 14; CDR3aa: CASSIDPGSYEQYF
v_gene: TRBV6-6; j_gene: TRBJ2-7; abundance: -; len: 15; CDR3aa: CASSYFLEGSYEQYF
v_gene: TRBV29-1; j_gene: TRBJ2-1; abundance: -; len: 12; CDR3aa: CSVEPGYGEQFF
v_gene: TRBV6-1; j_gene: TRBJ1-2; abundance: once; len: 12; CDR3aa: CAGTAGGYGYTF
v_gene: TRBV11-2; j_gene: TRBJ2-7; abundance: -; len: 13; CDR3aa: CASSLGGSYEQYF
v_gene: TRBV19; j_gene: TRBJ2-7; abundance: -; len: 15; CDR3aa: CASSIRDSVTYEQYF
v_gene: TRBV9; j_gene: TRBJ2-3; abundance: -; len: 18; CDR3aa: CASSIRLAGGLSTDTQYF
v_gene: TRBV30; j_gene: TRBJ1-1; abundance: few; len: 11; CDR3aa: CAWRGSPEAFF
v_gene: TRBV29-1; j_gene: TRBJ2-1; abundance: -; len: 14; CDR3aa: CSDVGTGYNNEQFF
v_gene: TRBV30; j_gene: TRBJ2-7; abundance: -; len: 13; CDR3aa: CAWALAGAGEQYF
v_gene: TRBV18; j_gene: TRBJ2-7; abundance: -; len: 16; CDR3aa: CASSPSHRVSSYEQYF
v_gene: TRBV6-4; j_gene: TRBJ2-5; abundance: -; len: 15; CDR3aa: CASSESSGGAETQYF
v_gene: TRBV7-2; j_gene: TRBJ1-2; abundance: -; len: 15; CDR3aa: CASSPNSGTAYGYTF
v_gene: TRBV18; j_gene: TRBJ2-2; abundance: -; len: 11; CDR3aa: CASSQRGELFF